This T cell receptor beta chain was documented in a study of T-cell memory formation after mild COVID-19. Study-level results: Shrinking CD4+ clones were chiefly CM and EM; CD8+ ones were chiefly EMRA. Confirmation was lacking for SARS-CoV-2 specificity of second-wave clones that peaked on day 37. Clones that contracted from day 15 to 85 had balanced CD4/CD8; later expanders were CD4+ biased.

A 5'RACE reaction primed in the constant segment made cDNA libraries of TCR alpha and TCR beta, and these carried sample barcodes and UMIs. TCRdb used MiXCR to reprocess the 5' RACE reads, holding one entry per CDR3 protein. The data show roughly 150,000 distinct CDR3 sequences, roughly 15% seen once. This clonotype was seen repeatedly, ten times or more. Its antigen is not known. The sample consisted of PBMCs or a T cell subset sorted from them (not recorded which). This TCR was sampled from an adult woman who had mild COVID-19 (a few samples of this study predate the infection). Cell type and time point are not known.

CDR3 DNA: TGTGCCATCAGTGAGTCCGAGGGGACCGGTAACTATGGCTACACCTTC. It yields the protein CAISESEGTGNYGYTF. The gene calls are TRBV10-3 and TRBJ1-2, with D perhaps matching TRBD1 (5 bases). Germline CDR1 reads ENHRY; CDR2 reads SYGVKD. Trimming pared 0 bases from V and 1 base from J, leaving 12 bases between. This CDR3 contains 16 residues.